This T cell receptor (beta chain) was recorded in a study of T cells in Graves' hyperthyroidism and ophthalmopathy. Amplification targeted TCR beta CDR3 regions from RNA transcripts. First-round RT-PCR targeting the TCR CDR3 was performed with the HTBI primer set. MiXCR was run by TCRdb on the multiplex PCR reads, yielding one entry per CDR3 protein. The profile shows about 92,000 distinct CDR3 sequences, roughly half of them singletons. The CDR3 contains 11 residues. The germline gives CDR1 DFQATT, CDR2 SNEGSKA (reference sequence). J gave up 8 bases and V 6 bases, and 4 bases lay outside the gene matches.

This clonotype was obtained from a middle-aged woman with Graves' hyperthyroidism. Sequenced input: blood. The chain couples TRBV20-1 to TRBJ1-2, with 9 bases identical to TRBD1. The CDR3 region is CSAGTGLGYTF. CDR3 coding DNA: TGCAGTGCCGGGACAGGGTTGGGCTACACCTTC.